Below, 10 T cell receptor beta chains from the same sample are listed, as sequenced in a study of cytomegalovirus exposure and HLA in healthy donors. Using immunoSEQ multiplex PCR, the repertoire was profiled, and TCRdb retains in-frame clones only, with some absent. Of 200,000 or so clones listed, 88% are singletons. The sequenced sample was PBMCs. The receptor source for this set is a woman between 18 and 29 years old in good health and CMV-seronegative.

The chain couples TRBV7-8 to TRBJ2-7; TRBD1 matches at 9 bases. The CDR3 is 14 amino acids. Trimming at V came to 4 bases and at J to 2 bases, leaving 3 bases not matched to a gene. The germline gives CDR1 SGHVS, CDR2 FQNEAQ. The CDR3 sequence is CASSWDRVTYEQYF. CDR3 sequence (DNA): TGTGCCAGCAGCTGGGACAGGGTCACCTACGAGCAGTACTTC.

The V gene is TRBV27, the J gene TRBJ2-7, with D tentatively TRBD1 (6 bases). CDR3 length: 15 amino acids. Germline loops: CDR1 MNHEY, CDR2 SMNVEV (reference sequence). The V gene lost 1 base and the J gene lost 5 bases, with 15 bases spanning the gap. The chain's CDR3 is CASSLWGQGFNEQYF. In DNA, the CDR3 is TGTGCCAGCAGTTTATGGGGGCAGGGTTTTAACGAGCAGTACTTC.

V usage is TRBV6-4 and J usage is TRBJ2-1; possibly TRBD1 for D (7 bases). The V and J ends lost 3 bases and 4 bases respectively, with 16 bases between them. Germline V lookup: CDR1 MRHNA, CDR2 SNTAGT. This CDR3 spans 16 amino acids. CDR3 bases: TGTGCCAGCAGTGATGGTGATGCAGGGGGGTACAATGAGCAGTTCTTC. Encoded protein: CASSDGDAGGYNEQFF.

This chain joins TRBV5-1 and TRBJ2-3; no definite D call. The CDR3 runs 14 residues. Trimming shortened V by 0 bases and J by 2 bases, and 7 bases separated the two germline ends. Germline-derived CDR1 and CDR2 are SGHRS and YFSETQ. The CDR3 spells CASSLALITDTQYF. The DNA of the CDR3 is TGCGCCAGCAGCTTGGCGCTAATCACAGATACGCAGTATTTT.

The sample holds one count of this clone. J is TRBJ1-2 and V is TRBV10-3; no firm D call. The CDR3 runs to 17 residues. The V and J ends lost 0 bases and 4 bases respectively, with 18 bases between them. CDR1 and CDR2 (germline): ENHRY, SYGVKD. The CDR3 DNA sequence: TGTGCCATCAGTGAGTCAAAGTTAGAGGGCAACTTCTATGGCTACACCTTC. The encoded protein is CAISESKLEGNFYGYTF.

The rearrangement links TRBV7-8 to TRBJ1-5, with TRBD1 identical over 10 bases. Losses at the gene ends were 4 bases for V and 4 bases for J; bases not matched to a gene: 10. The CDR3 consists of 17 residues. In germline, CDR1 is SGHVS, CDR2 FQNEAQ. For the CDR3, the DNA is TGTGCCAGCAGCTCCGGGACAGGGGTACCCGTTAATCAGCCCCAGCATTTT. This translates into CASSSGTGVPVNQPQHF.

The V and J genes are TRBV6-6 and TRBJ2-1, with TRBD1 matching 7 bases. V was pared by 1 base and J by 5 bases, with 5 bases of the junction left unmatched. The CDR3 is 15 residues long. Per the germline V gene, CDR1 is MNHNY and CDR2 is SVGAGI (reference sequence). The CDR3: CASSYFRDRHNEQFF. The CDR3 region has the DNA TGTGCCAGCAGTTACTTCCGGGACAGACACAATGAGCAGTTCTTC.

This clone appeared a few times. The CDR3 nucleotides read TGCAGCGCCTCGGGAGGGGGTAGCACTGAAGCTTTCTTT. Amino acids: CSASGGGSTEAFF. The chain combines TRBV29-1 with TRBJ1-1, with D possibly TRBD1 on 6 matching bases. This CDR3 has 13 residues. Germline assignment: CDR1 SQVTM and CDR2 ANQGSEA. Trimming cost V 7 bases and J 4 bases, with 16 bases left between them.

The chain uses TRBV7-9 and TRBJ2-3; TRBD2 might be the D (5 bases). The CDR3 sequence is 15 residues long. Trimming took off 2 bases at V and 4 bases at J, with 13 bases between the two ends. Germline V gene lookup returns CDR1 SEHNR and CDR2 FQNEAQ (reference sequence). The CDR3 sequence is CASSLPDFESDTQYF. Written as DNA, the CDR3 is TGTGCCAGCAGCTTACCGGACTTCGAGTCAGATACGCAGTATTTT.

This chain links TRBV27 with TRBJ1-5; no firm D call. Trimming cost V 5 bases and J 0 bases, with 17 bases left between them. The CDR3 spans 17 residues. Germline CDR1 and CDR2: MNHEY and SMNVEV (reference sequence). The CDR3: CASSPALSIYSNQPQHF. In DNA, the CDR3 is TGTGCCAGCAGTCCCGCCCTTAGCATTTATAGCAATCAGCCCCAGCATTTT.